This T cell receptor beta chain comes out of a study of Graves' ophthalmopathy and Graves' hyperthyroidism. CDR1 is ENHRY and CDR2 is SYGVKD in the germline V gene. The length of the CDR3 is 17 residues. Deletions cut 3 bases from V and 1 base from J, with 18 bases between. Remarks on this clonotype: Antigen: not known.

Overall study results and limits: Blood was where most expanded thyroid clonotypes above 0.001 frequency also turned up.

Amplified material comprised TCR beta CDR3 regions derived from RNA transcripts. RT-PCR with HTBI primers came first, then second-round multiplex PCR. TCRdb re-derived calls from the multiplex PCR reads in MiXCR, one entry per CDR3 protein. The table shows about 740,000 distinct CDR3 sequences, with roughly two fifths occurring only once. Sequences were obtained from peripheral blood. This receptor was taken from an adult man with Graves' ophthalmopathy. The V call is TRBV10-3, the J call TRBJ1-1, with D possibly being TRBD1 (6 bases). CDR3 sequence reads: CAISDGSRGLRNTEAFF. The CDR3 DNA reads as TGTGCCATCAGTGACGGTTCGCGGGGGCTACGGAACACTGAAGCTTTCTTT.